The present entry profiles one TCR beta chain with its context. No antigen is known for it. This sample stems from a study of cytomegalovirus exposure and HLA in healthy donors. PCR primers comprised 60 Vbeta and 13 Jbeta primers. Some clones are missing from TCRdb's copy, which holds only in-frame ones; the method was immunoSEQ multiplex PCR. The sample records some 160,000 clones, around three quarters being singletons. Whole-study results and caveats: The records held CMV serostatus as the only immune exposure information.

J gave up 3 bases and V 5 bases, and 9 bases lay outside the gene matches. CDR3 size: 15 residues. From germline, CDR1 is SGHTA and CDR2 FQGNSA. The sequenced sample was PBMCs. This clonotype originated in a woman in her 30s in good health and CMV-seronegative. This chain connects TRBV7-2 to TRBJ1-1, with 7 bases lining up with TRBD1. CDR3 coding DNA: TGTGCCAGCAGCGTGGACAGGAGGAGGGACACTGAAGCTTTCTTT. It yields the protein CASSVDRRRDTEAFF.